This entry lists 5 T cell receptor beta chains sequenced from one sample in a study of blood T cell repertoires in COVID-19. Measured with immunoSEQ multiplex PCR; TCRdb has only the in-frame clones, and not every one. The table shows 200,000 to 250,000 clones, with 82% occurring only once. Sample: peripheral blood. These receptors originate from a woman over 75 with acute or convalescent COVID-19.

This chain links TRBV5-1 with TRBJ1-4; TRBD1 matches 10 bases. The junction had 9 bases not matched to a gene; V was cut back by 4 bases and J by 0 bases. The CDR3 extends over 18 amino acids. CDR1 SGHRS and CDR2 YFSETQ come from the germline V gene. CDR3 coding DNA: TGCGCCAGCAGCCTAGCGACAGGGGGCTTTGCAACTAATGAAAAACTGTTTTTT. This encodes CASSLATGGFATNEKLFF.

As DNA, the CDR3 is TGTGCCACCAGCAGAGATGCGAGGGCAGATACGCAGTATTTT. Its protein is CATSRDARADTQYF. The chain is built from TRBV15 and TRBJ2-3; maybe TRBD2 (5 bases). The CDR3 has 14 residues. Germline V lookup: CDR1 LNHNV, CDR2 YYDKDF (reference sequence). Trimming left V 0 bases short and J 4 bases short, with 8 bases between.

The chain is built from TRBV5-5 and TRBJ2-1, with a possible D match to TRBD2 (5 bases). The CDR3 consists of 16 residues. V lost 4 bases and J lost 2, with 16 bases in between. Germline V gene lookup returns CDR1 SGHKS and CDR2 YYEKEE (reference sequence). CDR3: CASSPRRPGAYNEQFF. As DNA, the CDR3 is TGTGCCAGCAGCCCCCGGAGGCCTGGGGCCTACAATGAGCAGTTCTTC.

The genes are TRBV3-1 (or the pseudogene TRBV3-2) and TRBJ1-2, with D unclear. This CDR3 is 15 amino acids long. V was cut by 0 bases and J by 4 bases, with 12 bases left in between. Germline assignment: CDR1 LGHDT and CDR2 YNNKEL (reference sequence). DNA for the CDR3: TGTGCCAGCAGCCAAGACATACCGCAGATCTATGGCTACACCTTC. Translation: CASSQDIPQIYGYTF.

The genes are TRBV5-8 and TRBJ1-2; D call uncertain. The CDR3 covers 16 residues. With 9 bases removed from V and 6 bases from J, the gap between germline ends came to 27 bases. CDR1 and CDR2 from the germline V gene are SGHTS and YDEGEE. The CDR3 bases are TGTGCCACCCTCTCCCCCGAGCAATGGAGGATCAATGGCTACACCTTC. Translated: CATLSPEQWRINGYTF.